This entry describes one T cell receptor (beta chain). What it recognizes is unknown. This specimen belongs to a study of glioma-infiltrating T cells. Study-wide results and caveats: Tissue-blood divergence was below expectation in non-neoplastic patients, above in gliomas. Very few CDR3 sequences were shared between tissue and blood.

The CDR3 has 13 amino acids. Trimming took 8 bases from V and 2 from J; bases not matched to a gene: 5. Amplification of TCR alpha and beta CDR3 regions from RNA used iRepertoire nested multiplex PCR. Tissue mRNA or PBMC total RNA, roughly 85-450 ng, went into one-step reverse transcription and amplification. TCRdb redid the calling of the multiplex PCR reads with MiXCR, one entry per CDR3 protein. The table shows under 130,000 distinct CDR3 sequences, with about 28% occurring only once. The TCR was taken from a human donor with low-grade glioma or glioblastoma, undergoing nonglioma brain surgery, or in good health (not recorded which). The sample comprised glioma tissue, nonneoplastic brain tissue, or PBMCs (not recorded which). V usage is TRBV12-3 or TRBV12-4 and J usage is TRBJ2-7, with 8 bases identical to TRBD2. Written as DNA, the CDR3 is TGTGCCAGCGGCCCGGGACTAGCCTACGAGCAGTACTTC. It is translated as CASGPGLAYEQYF.